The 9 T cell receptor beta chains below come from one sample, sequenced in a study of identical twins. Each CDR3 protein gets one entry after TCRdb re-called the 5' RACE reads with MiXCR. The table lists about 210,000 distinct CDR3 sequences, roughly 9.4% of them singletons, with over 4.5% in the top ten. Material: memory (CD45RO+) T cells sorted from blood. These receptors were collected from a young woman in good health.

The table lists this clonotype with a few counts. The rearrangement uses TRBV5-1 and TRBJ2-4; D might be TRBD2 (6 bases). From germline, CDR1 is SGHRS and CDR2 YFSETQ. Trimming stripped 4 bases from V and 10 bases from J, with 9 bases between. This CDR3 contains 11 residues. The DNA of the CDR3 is TGCGCCAGCAGCACCGGGACTATTCAGTACTTC. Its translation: CASSTGTIQYF.

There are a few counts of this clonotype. In DNA form, the CDR3 reads TGCAGTGCTCTGGTAGCGGGAGGAGCGGGTGAGCAGTTCTTC. The encoded protein is CSALVAGGAGEQFF. The J gene is TRBJ2-1, the V gene TRBV20-1; 10 positions agree with TRBD2. Germline V CDR1 and CDR2: DFQATT, SNEGSKA (reference sequence). V dropped 5 bases and J dropped 9; count of bases not matched to a gene: 10. The CDR3 is 14 amino acids.

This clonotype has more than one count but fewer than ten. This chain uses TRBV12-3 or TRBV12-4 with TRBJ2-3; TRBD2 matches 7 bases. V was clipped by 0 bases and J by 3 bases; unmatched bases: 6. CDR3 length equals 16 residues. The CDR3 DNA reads TGTGCCAGCAGTTTAGCCCTGGGGGAGGGTACAGATACGCAGTATTTT. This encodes CASSLALGEGTDTQYF.

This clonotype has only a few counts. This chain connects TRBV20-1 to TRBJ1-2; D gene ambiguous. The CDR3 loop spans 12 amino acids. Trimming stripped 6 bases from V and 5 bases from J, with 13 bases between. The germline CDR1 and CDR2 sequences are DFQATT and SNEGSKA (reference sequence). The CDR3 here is CSALWGGYGYTF. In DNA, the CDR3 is TGCAGTGCCCTCTGGGGAGGATATGGCTACACCTTC.

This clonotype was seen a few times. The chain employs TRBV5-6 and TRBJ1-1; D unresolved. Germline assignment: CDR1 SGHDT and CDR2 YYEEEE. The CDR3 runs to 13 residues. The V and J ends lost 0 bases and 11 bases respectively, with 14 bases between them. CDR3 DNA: TGTGCCAGCAGCTTGGGGGTAAACGACGGTGCTTTCTTT. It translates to CASSLGVNDGAFF.

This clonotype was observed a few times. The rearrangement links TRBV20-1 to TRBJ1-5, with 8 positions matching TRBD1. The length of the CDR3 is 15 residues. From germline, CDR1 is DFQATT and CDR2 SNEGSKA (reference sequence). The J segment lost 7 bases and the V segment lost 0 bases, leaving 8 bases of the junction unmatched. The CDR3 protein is CSAREQGAGSQPQHF. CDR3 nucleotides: TGCAGTGCTAGAGAGCAGGGGGCTGGTAGCCAGCCCCAGCATTTT.

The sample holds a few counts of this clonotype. CDR3 amino acids: CASSYSLNTGELFF. CDR3 DNA sequence: TGTGCCAGCAGTTATAGCCTGAACACCGGGGAGCTGTTTTTT. This chain uses TRBV6-5 with TRBJ2-2; D is uncertain. The CDR3 extends over 14 amino acids. Germline V CDR1 and CDR2: MNHEY, SVGAGI. Trimming cost V 3 bases and J 1 base, with 6 bases left between them.

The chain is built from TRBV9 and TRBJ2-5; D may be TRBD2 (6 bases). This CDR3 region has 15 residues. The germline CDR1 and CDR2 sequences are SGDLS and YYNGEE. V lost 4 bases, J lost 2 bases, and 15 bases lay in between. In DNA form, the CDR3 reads TGTGCCAGCAGCCGATGGACTGGGGGGCAAGAGACCCAGTACTTC. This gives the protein CASSRWTGGQETQYF.

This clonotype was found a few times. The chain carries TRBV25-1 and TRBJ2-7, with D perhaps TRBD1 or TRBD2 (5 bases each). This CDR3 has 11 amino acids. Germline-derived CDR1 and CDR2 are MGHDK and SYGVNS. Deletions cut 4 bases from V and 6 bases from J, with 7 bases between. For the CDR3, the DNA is TGTGCCAGCAGTGCCGGGACCGAGCAGTACTTC. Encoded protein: CASSAGTEQYF.